A single sample gave rise to the 9 T cell receptor beta chains below, sequenced in a study of T-cell reconstitution after alpha-beta-depleted transplantation in children. Construction of the TCRbeta library involved unique molecular identifiers. Each CDR3 protein gets one entry after TCRdb re-called the PCR reads with MiXCR. This sample has almost 400,000 distinct CDR3 sequences, with approximately 20% found just once. The source material was PBMCs from the stem cell graft donor, sampled from the stem cell graft. The receptor source for this set is a human donor who donated a stem cell graft to a child with acute myeloid leukemia.

This chain connects TRBV28 to TRBJ1-5, with 7 bases aligning to TRBD1. Per germline, CDR1 MDHEN and CDR2 SYDVKM. There are 15 residues in the CDR3. The V gene end was trimmed by 6 bases and the J gene end by 2 bases; junction bases not matched to a gene: 7. The CDR3 region is CASRRQGSGNQPQHF. CDR3 nucleotide sequence: TGTGCCAGCAGGAGACAGGGTTCAGGCAATCAGCCCCAGCATTTT. Variable domain in full (rest from reference TRBV28 and TRBJ1-5): DVKVTQSSRYLVKRTGEKVFLECVQDMDHENMFWYRQDPGLGLRLIYFSYDVKMKEKGDIPEGYSVSREKKERFSLILESASTNQTSMYLCASRRQGSGNQPQHFGDGTRLSIL.

The chain couples TRBV7-2 to TRBJ2-5; 15 nucleotides align to TRBD2. V shed 1 base and J 5 bases; nucleotides not matched to a gene: 5. The CDR3 is made up of 17 amino acids. Germline CDR1 and CDR2: SGHTA and FQGNSA. CDR3 in amino acids: CASSLGRTSGRGETQYF. The DNA for the CDR3 is TGTGCCAGCAGCTTAGGTCGGACTAGCGGGAGGGGGGAGACCCAGTACTTC.

This rearrangement joins TRBV12-5 to TRBJ2-1; 11 positions agree with TRBD2. The CDR3 is made up of 14 amino acids. V lost 9 bases and J lost 10; bases outside the gene matches: 11. Germline V gives CDR1 LGHNT, CDR2 FRNRAP. In DNA, the CDR3 is TGTGCTAGCCAGGACCTAGCGGGAGGAGACGAGCAGTTCTTC. The encoded protein is CASQDLAGGDEQFF.

This clonotype was counted only a few times. The V and J genes are TRBV5-5 and TRBJ2-5; 14 nucleotides match TRBD2. Germline V gene sequence: CDR1 SGHKS, CDR2 YYEKEE (reference sequence). The trim removed 3 bases at V and 5 bases at J, leaving 12 bases unmatched. The CDR3 is made up of 18 amino acids. The CDR3 coding sequence is TGTGCCAGCAGCTCTTTGCCCCGACTAGCGGGAGGGAAGGAGACCCAGTACTTC. It translates to CASSSLPRLAGGKETQYF.

This clonotype has only a few counts. The chain has TRBV20-1 and TRBJ1-5, with TRBD1 identical over 7 bases. J was trimmed by 3 bases and V by 6 bases; bases with no gene match: 8. This CDR3 has 14 amino acids. Per germline, CDR1 DFQATT and CDR2 SNEGSKA (reference sequence). The CDR3 DNA is TGCAGTGCGGGCCGACAGGGTAACAATCAGCCCCAGCATTTT. Translation gives CSAGRQGNNQPQHF.

A few counts support this clonotype. The rearrangement uses TRBV20-1 and TRBJ1-2; D is perhaps TRBD1 (5 bases). V was trimmed by 3 bases and J by 0 bases, leaving 11 bases between them. CDR1 is DFQATT, CDR2 SNEGSKA, per germline (reference sequence). The CDR3 loop spans 14 amino acids. DNA for the CDR3: TGCAGTGCTAGGACAGCAGAAGCTAACTATGGCTACACCTTC. The encoded protein is CSARTAEANYGYTF.

The chain joins TRBV6-5 to TRBJ2-1; 8 bases align to TRBD2. Germline V lookup: CDR1 MNHEY, CDR2 SVGAGI. V shed 2 bases, J shed 5 bases, and the junction held 2 bases outside the gene matches. This CDR3 contains 14 residues. CDR3 sequence: CASSYVGLDNEQFF. The CDR3, as DNA: TGTGCCAGCAGTTACGTGGGACTAGACAATGAGCAGTTCTTC.

The CDR3 DNA reads TGTGCCACCGGGGGGACTGAAGCTTTCTTT. Protein product: CATGGTEAFF. The chain couples TRBV27 to TRBJ1-1; TRBD1 might be the D (5 bases). The V gene's germline CDR1 is MNHEY and CDR2 SMNVEV (reference sequence). V was shortened by 10 bases and J by 5 bases, with 8 bases between the two germline ends. This CDR3 spans 10 amino acids.

This clonotype was counted only a few times. The gene calls are TRBV7-8 and TRBJ2-7; D could derive from TRBD1 or TRBD2 (5 bases each). Germline V gene sequence: CDR1 SGHVS, CDR2 FQNEAQ. There are 12 residues in the CDR3. V lost 5 bases and J 3 bases, leaving 8 bases between the germline ends. CDR3 nucleotides: TGTGCCAGCAGCGGGGACGACTACGAGCAGTACTTC. This encodes CASSGDDYEQYF. Full variable domain (remainder filled in from reference TRBV7-8 and TRBJ2-7): GAGVSQSPRYKVAKRGQDVALRCDPISGHVSLFWYQQALGQGPEFLTYFQNEAQLDKSGLPSDRFFAERPEGSVSTLKIQRTQQEDSAVYLCASSGDDYEQYFGPGTRLTVT.